This TCR beta chain was observed in a study of shared clonotypes between healthy human individuals. The CDR3 spans 18 residues. The germline V gene encodes CDR1 LGHNA and CDR2 YNFKEQ. The trim removed 0 bases at V and 6 bases at J, leaving 11 bases unmatched. In the naive CD8 group, cells lacked CD45RO and were positively selected for CCR7, so terminally differentiated effector memory CD45RA+ cells were left out. Genomic DNA from each subset was divided evenly over several immunoSEQ plates. The repertoire was sequenced with immunoSEQ multiplex PCR; TCRdb's copy has only in-frame clones and lacks some. The sample shows 550,000 to 750,000 clones, roughly 95% of them seen only once.

The source is a woman aged 25 to 39 in good health. The chain has TRBV4-2 and TRBJ2-1; TRBD2 agrees at 10 bases. Material: naive CD8+ T cells sorted from blood. The CDR3 nucleotides read TGTGCCAGCAGCCAAGATCTCTTCGGGACTAGCGTCCTCAATGAGCAGTTCTTC. This codes for CASSQDLFGTSVLNEQFF.